The 23 T cell receptor beta chains below all came from one sample that was sequenced in a study of T-cell reconstitution after alpha-beta-depleted transplantation in children. Unique molecular identifiers were incorporated into the prepared TCRbeta library. TCRdb redid the calling of the PCR reads with MiXCR, one entry per CDR3 protein. The repertoire consists of roughly 70,000 distinct CDR3 sequences, with roughly 5.2% occurring once and the leading ten covering under 20%. Sequences were derived from PBMCs, mostly from graft donor cells, sampled 180 days after TCRalphabeta/CD19-depleted stem cell transplant. These receptors came from a boy under two years old who had a stem cell transplant for acute myeloid leukemia, so the T cells may come from the graft donor.

This clonotype showed up many times. This CDR3 reads CASSNEHGLPPDEQFF. The CDR3 DNA reads as TGTGCCAGCAGCAACGAGCATGGACTCCCCCCCGATGAGCAGTTCTTC. J is TRBJ2-1 and V is TRBV3-1; D may be TRBD2 (5 bases). The CDR3 is 16 amino acids. The germline V gene has CDR1 LGHDT and CDR2 YNNKEL (reference sequence). V gave up 5 bases and J gave up 8 bases, with 22 bases separating them.

This clonotype was seen many times. V and J are TRBV12-3 or TRBV12-4 and TRBJ2-1; D uncertain. Trimming stripped 6 bases from V and 12 bases from J, with 15 bases between. This CDR3 has 12 amino acids. DNA for the CDR3: TGTGCCAGCAGCATAGGGCCCTCCGCGCAGTTCTTC. Its protein product is CASSIGPSAQFF.

This clonotype was picked up a small number of times. This may arise from a read error, as a much more abundant clone is one base away. The chain is built from TRBV19 and TRBJ1-1; TRBD1 matches 7 bases. V trimming: 6 bases; J trimming: 3 bases; junction bases outside the gene matches: 13. The CDR3 totals 16 residues. CDR1 LNHDA and CDR2 SQIVND come from the germline V gene (reference sequence). CDR3 sequence (DNA): TGTGCCAGTAGCCCTGACAGGGTTGAGATCTACACTGAAGCTTTCTTT. As protein: CASSPDRVEIYTEAFF.

In this sample, this clonotype turned up many times. The chain links TRBV7-9 to TRBJ2-1, with TRBD2 matching over 7 bases. Germline CDR1 is SEHNR and CDR2 is FQNEAQ (reference sequence). The CDR3 sequence is 16 residues long. Trimming at V came to 4 bases and at J to 0 bases, leaving 6 bases not matched to a gene. Here the CDR3 reads CASSSSGVDSYNEQFF. In DNA, the CDR3 is TGTGCCAGCAGCTCCAGCGGGGTCGACTCCTACAATGAGCAGTTCTTC. The variable domain in full, with the rest retrieved from reference TRBV7-9 and TRBJ2-1, is DTGVSQNPRHKITKRGQNVTFRCDPISEHNRLYWYRQTLGQGPEFLTYFQNEAQLEKSRLLSDRFSAERPKGSFSTLEIQRTEQGDSAMYLCASSSSGVDSYNEQFFGPGTRLTVL.

This clonotype was recorded many times. CDR3 nucleotide sequence: TGTGCCAGCAGCTTAAGTGGGCGGAGCACAGATACGCAGTATTTT. Its translation is CASSLSGRSTDTQYF. The chain is built from TRBV13 and TRBJ2-3; D remains ambiguous. V gave up 2 bases and J gave up 0 bases, with 9 bases separating them. Germline CDR1 and CDR2: PRHDT and FYEKMQ (reference sequence). The CDR3 consists of 15 residues.

This clonotype was picked up many times. The J gene is TRBJ1-1, the V gene TRBV5-1, with TRBD1 as a possible D gene (5 bases). Germline loops: CDR1 SGHRS, CDR2 YFSETQ. The V gene lost 0 bases and the J gene lost 7 bases, with 16 bases spanning the gap. This CDR3 is built from 15 residues. Written as DNA, the CDR3 is TGCGCCAGCAGCTTGGAGCCAGGGCCGGGGATTGAAGCTTTCTTT. Its protein is CASSLEPGPGIEAFF.

This clonotype was picked up many times. The CDR3 spells CASSDFGEGSYNEQFF. DNA of the CDR3: TGTGCCAGCAGCGATTTCGGGGAGGGCTCCTACAATGAGCAGTTCTTC. This chain connects TRBV7-9 to TRBJ2-1, with 7 bases identical to TRBD2. This CDR3 is built from 16 residues. Trimming removed 5 bases from V and 0 bases from J; junction bases left unmatched: 7. Germline V gene sequence: CDR1 SEHNR, CDR2 FQNEAQ (reference sequence).

The table lists this clonotype with many counts. V usage is TRBV5-5 and J usage is TRBJ2-1; 13 nucleotides match TRBD2. This CDR3 is built from 16 residues. After removal of 4 bases from V and 8 bases from J, the junction contained 9 bases not matched to a gene. Germline V CDR1 and CDR2: SGHKS, YYEKEE (reference sequence). CDR3 loop: CASSLHRTSGGDEQFF. The DNA of the CDR3 is TGTGCCAGCAGCCTCCATCGGACTAGCGGGGGCGATGAGCAGTTCTTC. Drawing the rest from reference TRBV5-5 and TRBJ2-1, the complete variable domain is DAGVTQSPTHLIKTRGQQVTLRCSPISGHKSVSWYQQVLGQGPQFIFQYYEKEERGRGNFPDRFSARQFPNYSSELNVNALLLGDSALYLCASSLHRTSGGDEQFFGPGTRLTVL.

This clonotype has ten or more counts. The chain is built from TRBV12-3 or TRBV12-4 and TRBJ2-5; D call uncertain. Trimming left V 6 bases short and J 2 bases short, with 10 bases between. This CDR3 spans 13 amino acids. The CDR3: CASSPRSQETQYF. For the CDR3, the DNA is TGTGCCAGCAGCCCCCGGAGTCAAGAGACCCAGTACTTC.

This clonotype occurred a few times. The chain links TRBV5-4 to TRBJ2-1; D remains unclear. Per the germline V gene, CDR1 is SGHNT and CDR2 is YYREEE (reference sequence). This CDR3 has 10 amino acids. V was cut by 2 bases and J by 8 bases, with 2 bases left in between. Here the CDR3 DNA reads TGTGCCAGCAGCTTATATGAGCAGTTCTTC. Amino acid sequence: CASSLYEQFF. The variable domain in full, with the rest retrieved from reference TRBV5-4 and TRBJ2-1, is ETGVTQSPTHLIKTRGQQVTLRCSSQSGHNTVSWYQQALGQGPQFIFQYYREEENGRGNFPPRFSGLQFPNYSSELNVNALELDDSALYLCASSLYEQFFGPGTRLTVL.

This clonotype was picked up many times. The J gene is TRBJ1-6, the V gene TRBV27; D is undetermined. CDR1 is MNHEY and CDR2 is SMNVEV in the germline V gene (reference sequence). The CDR3 spans 13 residues. Deletions cut 5 bases from V and 7 bases from J, with 9 bases between. CDR3 DNA sequence: TGTGCCAGCAGTGGCCGAGGGAATTCACCCCTCCACTTT. Its protein is CASSGRGNSPLHF.

Ten or more counts support this clonotype. For the CDR3, the DNA is TGTGCCAGCAGCTTAGGAAGGGGAAACACTGAAGCTTTCTTT. Translating gives CASSLGRGNTEAFF. The rearrangement uses TRBV11-3 and TRBJ1-1; D is possibly TRBD1 (5 bases). The CDR3 length is 14 residues. CDR1 and CDR2 from the germline V gene are SGHNT and YENEEA. Trimming left V 1 base short and J 2 bases short, with 8 bases between.

This clonotype was detected ten times or more. V usage is TRBV7-2 and J usage is TRBJ1-2, with no clear D. V was pared by 1 base and J by 4 bases, with 13 bases between. Germline CDR1 reads SGHTA; CDR2 reads FQGNSA. This CDR3 contains 15 residues. The CDR3: CASSLGLEAGYGYTF. CDR3 nucleotide sequence: TGTGCCAGCAGCTTAGGCCTCGAGGCGGGCTATGGCTACACCTTC.

This clonotype has at least ten counts. This chain connects TRBV29-1 to TRBJ1-2, with TRBD1 as a possible D gene (5 bases). This CDR3 region has 13 residues. V dropped 3 bases and J dropped 8 bases, with 16 bases sitting between them. The germline CDR1 and CDR2 sequences are SQVTM and ANQGSEA. The CDR3, as DNA: TGCAGCGTTGAGGGGGACGGCGCTTGGGGCTACACCTTC. It translates to CSVEGDGAWGYTF.

This clonotype was detected ten times or more. The V and J genes are TRBV5-6 and TRBJ2-1; tentatively, D is TRBD2 (7 bases). This CDR3 contains 17 residues. Deletions cut 0 bases from V and 7 bases from J, with 20 bases between. Germline V gives CDR1 SGHDT, CDR2 YYEEEE. As DNA, the CDR3 is TGTGCCAGCAGCTTGGGGGGTTGGGGGGGCCCTTTGAATGAGCAGTTCTTC. Protein sequence: CASSLGGWGGPLNEQFF.

Many counts were recorded for this clonotype. The rearrangement joins TRBV20-1 to TRBJ1-6; D remains unclear. Germline CDR1 reads DFQATT; CDR2 reads SNEGSKA (reference sequence). The CDR3 is made up of 14 amino acids. Trimming cost V 2 bases and J 0 bases, with 5 bases left between them. For the CDR3, the DNA is TGCAGTGCTAGAAGAGTCTCCTATAATTCACCCCTCCACTTT. This translates into CSARRVSYNSPLHF.

CDR3 nucleotide sequence: TGTGCCAGCAGTTACTCGCCCCAAGGGAGGAATGAAAAACTGTTTTTT. It yields the protein CASSYSPQGRNEKLFF. The chain uses TRBV6-5 and TRBJ1-4, with D hard to call. Looked up from germline, CDR1 is MNHEY and CDR2 is SVGAGI. This CDR3 contains 16 residues. V was cut by 0 bases and J by 5 bases, with 13 bases left in between.

This clonotype appeared many times. The chain recombines TRBV12-3 or TRBV12-4 with TRBJ1-4; 8 nucleotides line up with TRBD1. V lost 3 bases and J lost 5; bases outside the gene matches: 5. This CDR3 comprises 15 residues. For the CDR3, the DNA is TGTGCCAGCAGTTTTATCAGGGGGCGGAATGAAAAACTGTTTTTT. It translates to CASSFIRGRNEKLFF.

Only a few counts were recorded for this clonotype. This rearrangement joins TRBV6-5 to TRBJ2-1; maybe TRBD1 (6 bases). Trimming took off 2 bases at V and 6 bases at J, with 17 bases between the two ends. There are 16 residues in the CDR3. CDR1 is MNHEY and CDR2 is SVGAGI in the germline V gene. DNA for the CDR3: TGTGCCAGCAGTTACGGGGACATCGTCCCTTCCAATGAGCAGTTCTTC. This translates into CASSYGDIVPSNEQFF.

There are many counts of this clonotype. The chain has TRBV6-5 and TRBJ1-2; D perhaps matches TRBD1 (6 bases). The germline V gene encodes CDR1 MNHEY and CDR2 SVGAGI. V gave up 5 bases and J gave up 6 bases, with 13 bases separating them. The CDR3 is 13 residues long. The CDR3 nucleotides are TGTGCCAGCAGTATACAGGGTATTAATGGCTACACCTTC. Protein sequence: CASSIQGINGYTF.

There are many counts of this clonotype. V and J are TRBV20-1 and TRBJ1-2; D is unresolved. This CDR3 comprises 11 residues. Germline CDR1 DFQATT, CDR2 SNEGSKA (reference sequence). V lost 2 bases to trimming and J lost 8 bases, with 9 bases between them. The CDR3 DNA reads as TGCAGTGCTAGACCGAGTTGGGGCTACACCTTC. Translating it yields CSARPSWGYTF.

At least ten counts were recorded for this clonotype. CDR3 protein: CASSPNLNTEAFF. In nucleotides, the CDR3 is TGTGCCAGCAGTCCTAATCTGAACACTGAAGCTTTCTTT. The chain joins TRBV12-3 or TRBV12-4 to TRBJ1-1; D unresolved. V gave up 5 bases and J gave up 0 bases, with 7 bases separating them. This CDR3 has 13 amino acids.

This clonotype was counted ten times or more. The CDR3 spells CASSSRSTNEKLFF. In DNA form, the CDR3 reads TGTGCCAGCAGTTCCCGATCAACTAATGAAAAACTGTTTTTT. The V gene is TRBV6-5, the J gene TRBJ1-4, with D hard to call. Germline V gene data show CDR1 as MNHEY and CDR2 as SVGAGI. Trimming cost V 4 bases and J 0 bases, with 6 bases left between them. This CDR3 comprises 14 residues.